This T cell receptor beta chain was captured in a study of blood T cells in healthy people across ages. V shed 6 bases, J shed 6 bases, and the junction held 13 bases outside the gene matches. CDR1 is SQVTM and CDR2 is ANQGSEA in the germline V gene. The CDR3 is 14 residues long. The authors ran a second PCR of roughly 6 to 11 cycles using a sample-barcoded 5' primer and a J-beta primer mix. TCRdb analysed the 5' RACE reads with MiXCR anew, one entry per CDR3 protein. The table shows about 1,500,000 distinct CDR3 sequences, with roughly 27% occurring only once. Donors each provided about 9.5 milliliters of peripheral blood.

The chain links TRBV29-1 to TRBJ1-1, with TRBD1 matching over 7 bases. The TCR sequence derives from a young woman in good health. Source material: blood. The chain's CDR3 is CSVVLQGKIAEAFF. CDR3 DNA sequence: TGCAGCGTGGTGTTACAGGGGAAAATCGCTGAAGCTTTCTTT.